The present TCR beta chain was sequenced within a study of T cell responses to AZD1222 COVID-19 vaccine. Study-wide results and caveats: Compared with day 0, the breadth and depth of the Spike-specific TCR repertoire rose significantly after two doses of AZD1222. Clonal diversity was possibly underestimated, and the donors were mostly white British, with more females. Nearly half of unique spike-specific TCRs reportedly avoided B.1.351 and B.1.1.7 mutated regions.

TCRdb's copy holds only in-frame clones and misses some; the assay was immunoSEQ multiplex PCR. The table shows under 130,000 clones, with roughly 91% occurring only once. Germline V lookup: CDR1 SQVTM, CDR2 ANQGSEA. Trimming shortened V by 4 bases and J by 1 base, and 10 bases separated the two germline ends. The CDR3 consists of 13 residues. To note about this clone: Antigen: not known.

This clonotype originated in an adult in good health. Sequences were derived from peripheral blood, sampled on day 0 of AZD1222 vaccination. The chain couples TRBV29-1 to TRBJ1-1; TRBD1 is a possible D gene (5 bases). CDR3 DNA sequence: TGCAGCGTTGCCCGGGGGACGAACACTGAAGCTTTCTTT. Its translation is CSVARGTNTEAFF.